This entry is about one T cell receptor beta chain. The sample belongs to a study of cytomegalovirus exposure and HLA in healthy donors. This CDR3 spans 15 amino acids. The V gene end was trimmed by 2 bases and the J gene end by 2 bases; junction bases not matched to a gene: 3. Germline V gene lookup returns CDR1 MNHEY and CDR2 SVGAGI. Some clones are missing from TCRdb's copy, which holds only in-frame ones; the method was immunoSEQ multiplex PCR. The data show about 330,000 clones, about nine tenths seen once. The sequence derives from a young woman in good health and CMV-seronegative. Sequencing was done on a sample of PBMCs. V usage is TRBV6-5 and J usage is TRBJ2-1; 7 bases fit TRBD2. The CDR3 is CASSYGSGPYNEQFF. CDR3 DNA: TGTGCCAGCAGTTACGGTAGCGGGCCCTACAATGAGCAGTTCTTC.